This is a list of T cell receptor beta chains from one sample in a study of cytomegalovirus exposure and HLA in healthy donors. Data came from immunoSEQ multiplex PCR; TCRdb stores just in-frame clones and leaves some out. The sample consists of 200,000 to 250,000 clones, around 89% of them appearing once. The sequenced sample was PBMCs. The source is a woman aged 18 to 35 in good health and CMV-seronegative. Both conserved end residues are trimmed from each CDR3. Rows give clone size only sometimes, using once, few, many, or a class for an expanded clone.

TRBJ2-7,TRBV5-1,-,ASGRDSGGSYEQY
TRBJ2-7,TRBV5-6,-,APPDTRY
TRBJ1-1,TRBV6-5,-,ASSYLRQGNTEAF
TRBJ1-1,TRBV2,few,ASSVGRGYTEAF
TRBJ1-6,TRBV11-2,-,ASSLRNRGNNSPLH
TRBJ1-5,TRBV15,-,ATGVKRNQPQH
TRBJ1-5,TRBV7-9,-,ASSLVGELEPQH
TRBJ2-1,TRBV5-4,-,ASSRSGQGTYNEQF
TRBJ2-2,TRBV18,-,ASSPTGTLNTGELF
TRBJ2-1,TRBV10-3,-,AISDGGGASYNEQF
TRBJ2-4,TRBV16,-,ASSLRLAGDLAKNIQY
TRBJ1-3,TRBV7-9,-,ASSLYRGRESGNTIY
TRBJ2-1,TRBV5-1,once,ASSLALAGYNEQF
TRBJ1-2,TRBV7-2,-,ASSLTQSAGGYT
TRBJ1-4,TRBV6-6,few,AITGGGEKLF
TRBJ2-7,TRBV11-2,-,ASSSLAGRYYEQY
TRBJ2-3,TRBV25-1,-,ASSDRLAGVATDTQY
TRBJ2-7,TRBV7-9,-,ASTRAGVNEQY
TRBJ2-1,TRBV11-2,-,ASSLSAGSYNEQF
TRBJ1-2,TRBV4-2,few,ASSQGQGAGYT
TRBJ1-5,TRBV30,once,AWATGGYQPQH
TRBJ2-3,TRBV4-1,-,ASSLGSGITDTQY
TRBJ2-7,TRBV29-1,-,SVEAAGSEQY
TRBJ2-3,TRBV30,-,AGDRETDTQY
TRBJ1-5,TRBV6-5,-,ASRGAGNSNQPQH
TRBJ2-7,TRBV4-1,-,ASSQVLGIISSYEQY
TRBJ2-7,TRBV30,-,AWRNWTASYEQY
TRBJ2-1,TRBV11-2,-,ASSLELAGIQNEQF
TRBJ2-7,TRBV6-5,-,ASSYSGNRAPYEQY
TRBJ1-5,TRBV18,-,ASSGQGAQPQH
TRBJ1-6,TRBV10-3,once,AISERGGINSPLH
TRBJ1-2,TRBV27,-,ASSLYSWGHGDGYT
TRBJ1-5,TRBV10-3,once,AISGQGSNQPQH
TRBJ2-7,TRBV4-3,-,ASSPYLVGVAGAYEQY
TRBJ2-1,TRBV2,-,ASRVAGGYNEQF
TRBJ2-7,TRBV4-1,-,ASSQTGTDAYEQY
TRBJ2-7,TRBV9,few,ASSARQGAGEQY
TRBJ1-5,TRBV2,-,ASSGTGQSNQPQH
TRBJ1-1,TRBV14,-,ASSQGGVGVAF
TRBJ2-7,TRBV6-5,-,ASRKTDGGEQY
TRBJ1-6,TRBV7-8,-,ASSSPRTGKYNSPLH